The source of this TCR beta chain is a study of cytomegalovirus exposure and HLA in healthy donors (dated by TCRdb to 2017 to 2019). Describing the broader study: In an earlier analysis of roughly 590 of the donors, 276 Gb of sequence data and 117 million unique TCR beta sequences from about 190 million T cells were reported. Donor age, sex, ethnicity and CMV serostatus were collected together with the repertoire data. Every repertoire in the discovery cohort had been generated on one and the same sequencing platform. Four or five DR-DQ haplotypes were handled as single units for association and clustering, since linkage in the cohort was strong. Of the approximately 400 genotyped donors, around 81% fell in the genetic ancestry cluster associated with self-reported Caucasian donors. In an earlier analysis of more than 550 of the donors, high-throughput TCR beta sequencing was used to judge whether each TCR beta V gene segment behaved as functional or pseudogenic. Genome-wide SNP genotypes for about 55% of the roughly 670 donors were used in a later genetic analysis, which treated that subset as a discovery cohort. Among 398 genotyped donors of the cohort, an average of roughly 240,000 unique TCR beta nucleotide sequences were sequenced per donor, roughly 18% of them non-productive. Both class I and class II loci were covered by HLA typing, at four-digit resolution. The study aimed to test whether cataloging public T cell receptors could reveal signatures of past pathogen exposure. Rather than drawing on any new phenotypic data, the later analysis identified candidate immune exposures from TCR beta sequences and the way those sequences occurred across donors. In addition to the first cohort of several hundred subjects, a separate validation cohort of 100 to 150 different subjects was used. An early release covering some 640 HLA-typed donors comprised around 300 gigabases of sequencing data and some 79 million unique TCR sequences. In a later analysis, previously published TCR beta repertoires from several hundred donors were re-analyzed and high-resolution HLA genotyping was added so that TCR occurrence patterns could be studied. The number of typed donors differed by locus: roughly 620-630 for A, B, C, DRB1 and DQB1; approximately 540 for DQA1; fewer than 610 for DPA1; and 400 to 480 for DPB1. To predict cytomegalovirus infection status, the study brought together high-throughput TCR immunosequencing, statistical association of individual TCRs with disease status, and machine learning. The T cell repertoires of around 670 subjects were profiled by immunosequencing and related to cytomegalovirus serostatus. What the research found in general, with its limitations: Broadly in line with IMGT annotations, most TCR beta V segments showed up in productive rearrangements about 87% or about 30% of the time in an earlier analysis of approximately 640 of the donors. The cohort was sequenced for TCR beta chains only, and without alpha or paired-chain data the features that could be detected were limited. CMV serostatus was the only immune exposure information available for the cohort. A later analysis found that most CMV-associated TCR beta chains appeared HLA-restricted, with HLA associations seemingly driven largely by CMV exposure. A group of highly shared sequence variants was considered likely to be a technical artifact of the sequencing pipeline. In both the original and validation cohorts, the classifier was reported to diagnose cytomegalovirus status with high specificity and sensitivity. Some IMGT-functional V segments, including TRBV6-2 and TRBV6-3, could not be distinguished by the 87-base-pair reads and were therefore excluded. Because HLA typing was unavailable for some donors at each locus, only the typed subset was used in association tests. The authors suggested that the approach could potentially be extended to other disease states and immunological phenotypes. Linkage disequilibrium might explain the correlated functional status among segregating V segments, but an unknown experimental factor could not be ruled out. Sequencing depth was assumed to be roughly uniform across donors in the presence/absence analyses, though that assumption may not hold. A later analysis found that HLA-associated TCR beta chains were more clonally expanded and had lower generation probabilities than equally common non-associated chains. Most TCR sequences were observed very rarely across donors, whereas some public TCRs were present in many individuals. Three of the identified cytomegalovirus-associated TCR beta chains were confirmed in vitro to be specific for cytomegalovirus antigens. When HLA alleles, especially DR and DQ, strongly co-occurred, TCR associations were difficult to assign to individual alleles. V-gene and J-gene trimming of TCR beta chains was associated with a missense DCLRE1C variant in a later genetic analysis, and the association was replicated in an independent cohort. A further reported finding was that TCR beta sequences accurately predicted the HLA-A and HLA-B alleles for most subjects in the first cohort. The study gave a list of some 150 TCR beta chains associated with cytomegalovirus. A later analysis reported that several top co-occurrence clusters appeared linked to parvovirus B19, influenza, CMV and Epstein-Barr virus. Because counts were too low, about 18 rarely observed V segments, including chromosome 9 orphons, were excluded from the earlier analysis of 587 of the donors. In a later analysis, the rate of TCR association differed among HLA loci, with DRB1 alleles having the most associated TCRs and HLA-C alleles having the fewest. In a later genetic analysis, fewer N-insertions in productive TCRs were reported among donors in an Asian-associated ancestry cluster than the approximately 710-donor mean. At a false discovery rate of 0.05, a later analysis linked around 17,000 TCR beta sequences to specific HLA alleles.

Library generation was performed with the immunoSEQ multiplex PCR assay. The multiplex PCR relied on a mix of 60 forward primers for TCR Vbeta segments and 13 reverse primers for TCR Jbeta segments. The CDR3 region of rearranged TCR beta genes was amplified from genomic DNA by a multiplex PCR assay. The amplified TCR beta libraries were sequenced on the Illumina HiSeq System as 87-base-pair reads. The paper's data handling went like this. A later analysis tallied roughly 80 million unique TCR beta chains across the 700 or so repertoires, and about 10 million of those chains were shared by two or more donors. A nearest-neighbor algorithm error-corrected the raw reads and collapsed the reads into unique sequences, merging closely related sequences to remove PCR and sequencing errors. To assign V, D and J gene segments, CDR3 sequences were aligned to IMGT reference sequences. For a sequence to be retained, a match of at least six nucleotides to both a V gene segment and a J gene segment was required. A rearrangement counted as productive if the CDR3 had no stop codons and remained in frame with V and J, and every other rearrangement counted as non-productive. CDR3 was defined by IMGT convention, running from the second conserved V-encoded cysteine to the conserved J-encoded phenylalanine. Sequences without an unambiguous match to a single V gene segment were excluded from the earlier analysis of several hundred of the donors. An earlier analysis of 587 of the donors classified V segments as functional when productive rearrangements were above 56.7% and as segregating when the standard deviation between donors was above 5%. A statistical classification framework was developed to diagnose cytomegalovirus status using the catalog of TCR beta chain sequences. A later analysis assigned V and J genes by comparing TCR nucleotide sequences with IMGT/GENE-DB human TR gene sequences. Using the TCRdist pipeline, a later analysis assigned CDR3 sequences along with most-parsimonious VDJ recombination scenarios. In a later analysis, each TCR beta chain was defined by its CDR3 amino acid sequence together with its V-gene family, and reads without a unique V-gene family were excluded. As a way to deal with suspected cross-contamination and a sequencing artifact, a later analysis dropped 640 or so nucleotide sequences that were highly shared and had low generation probability. In a later analysis, a clonal expansion index for each public chain was calculated from normalized within-repertoire ranks of inferred template counts. In a later analysis, generation probabilities were computed with a VDJ recombination model fitted to out-of-frame rearrangements, and the resulting probabilities were checked against IGoR. In a later analysis, TCR-TCR, TCR-HLA and TCR-CMV co-occurrence was scored with hypergeometric tests, and a repertoire-size bias correction was applied to TCR pairs. A later analysis estimated false discovery rates by permuting HLA or CMV assignments 20 times. A later analysis grouped co-occurring TCRs with DBSCAN, adding TCRdist sequence similarity when clustering within HLA-allele-positive subsets. For co-occurrence clustering, repertoires with fewer than 30,000 or more than 120,000 public chains were excluded, along with 5 or 6 repertoires with anomalous nucleotide sharing. This is the immuneACCESS table as TCRdb keeps it, with only in-frame sequences that have V and J called. A part of the clones is gone; compared with another copy, unresolved V genes explain less than half, and the rest is unexplained. The V and J calls and clone size were taken over from that table, and D and trimming were inferred from the DNA. The sample profile shows about 130,000 clones; around 80% of them were found once. The ten largest clones capture 4.5% to 5% of the sample.

Trimming takes 3 bases from V and 1 base from J, and the germline ends sit 13 bases apart. Measured from the cysteine to the phenylalanine, the CDR3 is 16 residues long. This entry keeps only the CDR3 DNA: 48 bases, framed from base 1. From a lookup of the germline V gene, CDR1 and CDR2 are SGHVS and FQNEAQ. As to this clone: Its antigen remains unidentified. No much larger clone is present one base from it, and per-base qualities are unavailable.

The cohort was made up of approximately 670 healthy bone marrow donors. All cohort members were sampled while nominally healthy, although unrecorded immune exposures were likely present. Of the roughly 630 cohort members, 250 to 300 had a positive CMV serostatus and about 350 had a negative one, while no CMV serostatus was recorded for the donor. Every donor gave a peripheral blood sample, and the peripheral blood mononuclear cells from that sample were used for TCR beta sequencing. The Qiagen DNeasy Blood Extraction Kit was used to extract genomic DNA from the blood cell samples. The origin of this receptor is a man younger than 40 in good health. Material: PBMCs. The chain is made from TRBV7-8 and TRBJ1-5, and perhaps TRBD1 as D gene, on 6 matching bases. The CDR3 protein sequence reads: CASSLGGQLSNQPQHF. At the DNA level, the sequence is TGTGCCAGCAGCTTGGGTGGACAGCTCAGCAATCAGCCCCAGCATTTT.